What follows describes a single TCR beta chain. As handled by the study authors: By means of reference gene primer amplification, nucleated cell counts were estimated. Assay: immunoSEQ multiplex PCR; the TCRdb copy retains only in-frame clones and omits some. The V and J calls and the clone size are those of that table, but D and trimming were determined from the DNA. The table records about 250,000 clones, 80% to 85% of them present only once. Looked up from germline, CDR1 is SQVTM and CDR2 is ANQGSEA. J was trimmed by 2 bases and V by 7 bases; bases with no gene match: 13. This CDR3 is 16 amino acids long. This sample was included in a study of blood T cell repertoires in COVID-19. Overall study context: There were acute and convalescent COVID-19 samples, and they came from the United States, Italy and Spain. In each case, the material was cDNA or gDNA derived from T cells, B-cell-depleted T cells, or PBMCs.

This TCR came from a man aged 35 to 55 with acute or convalescent COVID-19. The rearrangement links TRBV29-1 to TRBJ1-4, with TRBD1 matching over 7 bases. The source material was peripheral blood. CDR3 amino acids: CSAGQEGISTNEKLFF. In DNA form, the CDR3 reads TGCAGCGCTGGACAGGAGGGGATTTCGACTAATGAAAAACTGTTTTTT.